One T cell receptor beta chain is described in this entry. V lost 4 bases and J 5 bases, leaving 14 bases between the germline ends. The length of the CDR3 is 14 residues. Germline values: CDR1 LNHDA, CDR2 SQIVND (reference sequence). TCRdb's table, derived via immunoSEQ multiplex PCR, lists solely in-frame clones and lacks some. Among 150,000 to 200,000 clones listed, approximately 84% were seen once. The sample comes from a study of blood T cell repertoires in COVID-19. The specimen was peripheral blood. The clonotype was recovered from a human donor with acute or convalescent COVID-19. The donor label of this sample is uncertain. The chain couples TRBV19 to TRBJ1-1, with D perhaps matching TRBD1 (5 bases). CDR3 in DNA: TGTGCCAGTAGTACCACCCCGGGGGAAACTGAAGCTTTCTTT. This gives the protein CASSTTPGETEAFF.